The T cell receptor (beta chain) under discussion was sequenced for a study of blood T cell repertoires in COVID-19 (dated by TCRdb to between 2020 and 2021). With respect to the entire study: Recovered participants in ImmuneRACE Cohort 3 were defined by two consecutive negative NP/OP PCR tests, clearance by a healthcare professional, or resolution of symptoms. Samples covering the acute and convalescent phases of COVID-19 were provided by collaborators in the United States, Italy and Spain. The prospective study material was composed of cDNA or gDNA derived from T cells, B-cell-depleted T cells, or PBMCs. Subjects who had been exposed to COVID-19, were actively infected with it, or had recovered from it provided the deeply sampled blood TCRbeta repertoires that made up the dataset. The repertoires were released in a freely available public database intended as a resource for research on the immune response to SARS-CoV-2. The samples were drawn from two sources: the first 160 participants of the ongoing ImmuneRACE study, and 1,000 to 1,500 subjects contributed by 6 global collaborators. Nearly every sample came with metadata listing a de-identified subject ID, COVID-19 status, age in years and sex. Where available, HLA class I and class II types were taken from metadata supplied by the sample provider and were not determined by assay-based typing.

In the prospective study, participants were about 18 to 89 years old, resided in 24 geographic areas of the United States, and were enrolled through a virtual design. To assign participants to cohorts, the prospective study relied on clinical history that participants themselves reported in a screening survey and a study questionnaire. In the prospective study, whole blood, serum and a nasopharyngeal or oropharyngeal swab were collected from each participant by mobile phlebotomists. Participants in the prospective study had the option to provide additional blood draws and questionnaires over an approximately 2-month period. Before DNA extraction, prospective study blood samples were shipped either frozen or at room temperature. General study outcomes and caveats: The quantity of clinical and demographic metadata differed by source and by participant and was supplied without curation.

As encoded in the germline V gene, CDR1 is KGHSH while CDR2 is LQKENI. The CDR3 covers 14 residues, taking in both the cysteine and the phenylalanine. Only CDR3 DNA remains: 42 bases, in frame from the first base. V and J lose 2 bases and 10 bases, and a span of 12 bases separates them. With respect to this clone: This clone's antigen is unknown. No clone much larger than this one lies a single base away; base qualities are absent.

The immunoSEQ Assay, a bias-controlled multiplex PCR, was used to amplify TCRbeta CDR3 regions from genomic DNA. Per the source publication's procedure: The number of nucleated cells in each sample was estimated from the amplification of reference gene primers within the assay. Sequence reads were collapsed and filtered to measure the absolute abundance of every unique TCRbeta CDR3 rearrangement. Productive Simpson clonality was computed per sample as the square root of Simpson's diversity index over productive rearrangements. TCRdb stores this immuneACCESS table with in-frame sequences only. Part of the clones is absent; in the studies checked, under half of the shortfall reflects unresolved V genes, and no reason is known for the rest. From that table come the V and J calls and clone size; the DNA was used to work out D and trimming. In all, the sample holds about 270,000 clones, and 88% of those were seen once. 2% to 2.5% of the sample rests with the top ten.

Sequenced sample: PBMCs or T cells enriched from blood (not recorded which). The rearranged chain carries TRBV18 and TRBJ1-6; the D gene lacks a confident call. The TCR sequence derives from a woman aged 55-69 years in a cohort exposed to, infected with or recovered from COVID-19 (not recorded which). The bases read TGTGCCAGCTCACCAGGGGAGGCACAATCACCCCTCCACTTT. This encodes CASSPGEAQSPLHF.